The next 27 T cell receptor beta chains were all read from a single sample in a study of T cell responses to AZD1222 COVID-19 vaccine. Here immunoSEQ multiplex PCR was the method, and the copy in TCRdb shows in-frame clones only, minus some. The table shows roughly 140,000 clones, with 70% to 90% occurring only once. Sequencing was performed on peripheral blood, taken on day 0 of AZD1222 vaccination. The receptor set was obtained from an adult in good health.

Here the CDR3 reads CASRLRGQVVQQYF. The CDR3 DNA sequence: TGTGCCAGCAGACTCAGGGGACAGGTAGTCCAGCAGTACTTC. The chain uses TRBV21-1 and TRBJ2-7; the table's D gene call, TRBD1, was not cross checked with the DNA. TRBV21-1 is given as a pseudogene. This CDR3 has 14 amino acids.

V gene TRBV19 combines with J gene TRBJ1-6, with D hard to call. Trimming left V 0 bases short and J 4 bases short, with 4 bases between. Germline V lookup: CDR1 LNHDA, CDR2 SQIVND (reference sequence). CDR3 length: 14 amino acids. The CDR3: CASSIDRYNSPLHF. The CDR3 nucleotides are TGTGCCAGTAGTATAGATCGGTATAATTCACCCCTCCACTTT.

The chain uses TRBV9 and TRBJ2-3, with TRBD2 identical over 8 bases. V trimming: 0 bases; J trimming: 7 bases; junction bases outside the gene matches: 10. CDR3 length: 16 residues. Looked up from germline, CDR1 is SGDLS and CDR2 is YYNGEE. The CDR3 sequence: CASSVEPSGLRYTQYF. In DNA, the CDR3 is TGTGCCAGCAGCGTAGAGCCTAGCGGGTTGCGGTATACGCAGTATTTT.

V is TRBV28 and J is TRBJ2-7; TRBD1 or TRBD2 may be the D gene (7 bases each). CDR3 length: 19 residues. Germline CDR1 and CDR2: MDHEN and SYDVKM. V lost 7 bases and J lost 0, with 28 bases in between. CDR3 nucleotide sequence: TGTGCCAGCAACCCTCATCCCCAGGGGGGGCTTCCTGGCTCCTACGAGCAGTACTTC. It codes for CASNPHPQGGLPGSYEQYF.

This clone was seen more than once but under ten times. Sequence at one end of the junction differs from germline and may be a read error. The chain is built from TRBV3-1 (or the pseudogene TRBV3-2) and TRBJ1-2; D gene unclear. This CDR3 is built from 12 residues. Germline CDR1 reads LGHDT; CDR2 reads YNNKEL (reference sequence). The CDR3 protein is CASSQDRLGYTF. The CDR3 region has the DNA TGTGCCAGCAGTCAAGATCGTCTAGGCTACACCTTC.

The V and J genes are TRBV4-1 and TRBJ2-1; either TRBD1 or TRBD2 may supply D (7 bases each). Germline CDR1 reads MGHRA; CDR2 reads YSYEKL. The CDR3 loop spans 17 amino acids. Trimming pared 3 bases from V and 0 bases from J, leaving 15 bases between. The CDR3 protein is CASSHTRGGNSYNEQFF. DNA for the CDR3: TGCGCCAGCAGCCACACCAGGGGGGGGAACTCCTACAATGAGCAGTTCTTC.

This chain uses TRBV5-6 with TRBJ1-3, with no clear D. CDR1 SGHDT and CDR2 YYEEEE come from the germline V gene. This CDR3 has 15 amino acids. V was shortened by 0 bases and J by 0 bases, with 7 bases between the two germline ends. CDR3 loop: CASSLGSASGNTIYF. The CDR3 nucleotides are TGTGCCAGCAGCTTGGGGTCAGCCTCTGGAAACACCATATATTTT.

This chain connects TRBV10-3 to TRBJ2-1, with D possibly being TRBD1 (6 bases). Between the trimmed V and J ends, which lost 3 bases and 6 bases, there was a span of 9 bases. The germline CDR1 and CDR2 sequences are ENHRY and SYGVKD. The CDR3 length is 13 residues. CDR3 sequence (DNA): TGTGCCATCAGTGAATCAGGGGTCAATGAGCAGTTCTTC. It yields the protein CAISESGVNEQFF.

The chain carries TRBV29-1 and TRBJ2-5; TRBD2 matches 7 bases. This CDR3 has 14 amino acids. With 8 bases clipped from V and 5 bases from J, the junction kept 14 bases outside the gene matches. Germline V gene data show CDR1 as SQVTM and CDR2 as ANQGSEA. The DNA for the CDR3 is TGCAGCATACGACTTGGTAGCGGGTTGGAGACCCAGTACTTC. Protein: CSIRLGSGLETQYF.

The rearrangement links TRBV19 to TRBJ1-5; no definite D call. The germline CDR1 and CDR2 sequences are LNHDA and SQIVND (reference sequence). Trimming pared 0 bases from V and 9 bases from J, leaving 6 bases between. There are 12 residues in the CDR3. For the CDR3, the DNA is TGTGCCAGTAGTATAGAGGATGGGCCCCAGCATTTT. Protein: CASSIEDGPQHF.

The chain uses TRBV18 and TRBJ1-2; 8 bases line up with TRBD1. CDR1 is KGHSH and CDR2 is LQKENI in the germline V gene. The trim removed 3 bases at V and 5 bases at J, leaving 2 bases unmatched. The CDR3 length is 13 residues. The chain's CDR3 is CASSPTGEYGYTF. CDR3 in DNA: TGTGCCAGCTCACCGACAGGGGAATATGGCTACACCTTC.

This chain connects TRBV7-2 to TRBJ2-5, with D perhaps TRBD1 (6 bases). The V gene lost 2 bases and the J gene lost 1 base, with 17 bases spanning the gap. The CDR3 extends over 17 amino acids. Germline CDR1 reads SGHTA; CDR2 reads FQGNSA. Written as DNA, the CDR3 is TGTGCCAGCAGCTTATTATTTAGGGGGACGGTCCAAGAGACCCAGTACTTC. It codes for CASSLLFRGTVQETQYF.

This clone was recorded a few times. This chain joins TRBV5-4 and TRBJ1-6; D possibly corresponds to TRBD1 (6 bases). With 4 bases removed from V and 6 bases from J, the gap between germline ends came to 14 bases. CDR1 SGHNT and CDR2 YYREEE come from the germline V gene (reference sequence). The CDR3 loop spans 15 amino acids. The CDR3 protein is CASSPLRGSNSPLHF. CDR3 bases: TGTGCCAGCAGCCCCCTGAGGGGGTCTAATTCACCCCTCCACTTT.

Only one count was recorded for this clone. CDR3 sequence (DNA): TGTGCCAGCTCACCACCGGGGGCACATTATAACACCATATATTTT. Translating it yields CASSPPGAHYNTIYF. The chain joins TRBV18 to TRBJ1-3, with D perhaps TRBD1 (6 bases). This CDR3 region has 15 residues. CDR1 is KGHSH and CDR2 is LQKENI in the germline V gene. V shed 0 bases and J shed 7 bases, with 13 bases lying between them.

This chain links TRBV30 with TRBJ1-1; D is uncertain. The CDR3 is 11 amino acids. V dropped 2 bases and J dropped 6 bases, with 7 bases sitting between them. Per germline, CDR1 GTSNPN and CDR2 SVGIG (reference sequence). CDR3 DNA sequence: TGTGCCTGGAGTCTGGGAGCTGAAGCTTTCTTT. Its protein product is CAWSLGAEAFF. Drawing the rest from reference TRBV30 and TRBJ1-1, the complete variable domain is SQTIHQWPATLVQPVGSPLSLECTVEGTSNPNLYWYRQAAGRGLQLLFYSVGIGQISSEVPQNLSASRPQDRQFILSSKKLLLSDSGFYLCAWSLGAEAFFGQGTRLTVV.

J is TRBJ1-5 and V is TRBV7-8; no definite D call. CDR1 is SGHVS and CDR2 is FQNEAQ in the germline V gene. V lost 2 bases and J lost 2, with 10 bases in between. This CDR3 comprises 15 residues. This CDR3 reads CASSLMEGGNQPQHF. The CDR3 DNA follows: TGTGCCAGCAGCTTAATGGAGGGAGGCAATCAGCCCCAGCATTTT.

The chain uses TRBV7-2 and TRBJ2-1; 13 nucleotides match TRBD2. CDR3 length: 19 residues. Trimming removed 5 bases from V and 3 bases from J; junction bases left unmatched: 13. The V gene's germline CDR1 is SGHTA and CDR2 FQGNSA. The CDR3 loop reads CASSHGLAGVLGGYNEQFF. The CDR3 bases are TGTGCCAGCAGCCACGGACTAGCGGGGGTATTAGGCGGCTACAATGAGCAGTTCTTC.

CDR3 residues: CASSLPGPSPLHF. The CDR3 DNA follows: TGTGCCAGCAGCTTACCAGGTCCCTCACCCCTCCACTTT. The J gene is TRBJ1-6, the V gene TRBV7-2; D uncertain. Trimming pared 2 bases from V and 10 bases from J, leaving 9 bases between. CDR3 length equals 13 residues. Germline CDR1 and CDR2: SGHTA and FQGNSA.

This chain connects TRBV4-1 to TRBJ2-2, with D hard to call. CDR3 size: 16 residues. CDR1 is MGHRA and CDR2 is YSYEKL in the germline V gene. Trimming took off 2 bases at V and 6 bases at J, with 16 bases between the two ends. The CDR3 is CASSQQDLMVAGELFF. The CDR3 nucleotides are TGCGCCAGCAGCCAACAGGATCTAATGGTTGCCGGGGAGCTGTTTTTT.

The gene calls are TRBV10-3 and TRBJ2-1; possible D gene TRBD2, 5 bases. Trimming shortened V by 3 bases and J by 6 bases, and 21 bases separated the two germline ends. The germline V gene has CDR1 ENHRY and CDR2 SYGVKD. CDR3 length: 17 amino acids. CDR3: CAISDLGSRISVNEQFF. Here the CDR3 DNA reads TGTGCCATCAGTGATCTCGGTTCTAGGATTAGCGTCAATGAGCAGTTCTTC.

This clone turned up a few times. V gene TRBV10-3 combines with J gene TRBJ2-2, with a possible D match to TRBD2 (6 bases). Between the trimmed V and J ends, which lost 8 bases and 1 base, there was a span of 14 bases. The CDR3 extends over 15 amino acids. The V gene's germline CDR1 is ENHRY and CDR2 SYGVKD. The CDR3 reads CAISGEPMNTGELFF. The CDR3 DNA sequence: TGTGCCATCTCGGGGGAGCCGATGAACACCGGGGAGCTGTTTTTT.

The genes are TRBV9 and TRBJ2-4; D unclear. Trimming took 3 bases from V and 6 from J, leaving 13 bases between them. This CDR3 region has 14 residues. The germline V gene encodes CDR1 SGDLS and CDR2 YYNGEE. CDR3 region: CASSARPDGNIQYF. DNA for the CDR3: TGTGCCAGCAGCGCCCGACCCGACGGAAACATTCAGTACTTC.

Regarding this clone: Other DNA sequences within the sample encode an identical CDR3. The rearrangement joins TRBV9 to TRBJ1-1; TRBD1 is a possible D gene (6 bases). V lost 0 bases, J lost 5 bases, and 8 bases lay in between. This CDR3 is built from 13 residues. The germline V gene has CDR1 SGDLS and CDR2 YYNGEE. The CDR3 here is CASSVGGTTEAFF. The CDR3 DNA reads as TGTGCCAGCAGCGTAGGGGGGACAACTGAAGCTTTCTTT.

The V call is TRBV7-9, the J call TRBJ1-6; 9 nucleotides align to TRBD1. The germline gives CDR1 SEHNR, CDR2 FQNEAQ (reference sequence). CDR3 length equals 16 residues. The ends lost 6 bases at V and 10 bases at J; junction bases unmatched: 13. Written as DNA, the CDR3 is TGTGCCAGCAGTTCCGACGGGGGACAGGGTAAATCACCCCTCCACTTT. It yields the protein CASSSDGGQGKSPLHF.

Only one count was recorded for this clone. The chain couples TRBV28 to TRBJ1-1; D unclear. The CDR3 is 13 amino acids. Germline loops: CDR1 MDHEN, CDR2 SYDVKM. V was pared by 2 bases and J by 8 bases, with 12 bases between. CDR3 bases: TGTGCCAGCAGTTTAGGTGGGATCCTAGAAGCTTTCTTT. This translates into CASSLGGILEAFF.

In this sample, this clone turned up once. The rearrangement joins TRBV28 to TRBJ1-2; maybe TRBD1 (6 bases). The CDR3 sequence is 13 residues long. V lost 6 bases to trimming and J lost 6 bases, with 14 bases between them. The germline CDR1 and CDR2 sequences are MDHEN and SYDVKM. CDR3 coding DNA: TGTGCCAGCAGCAACAGGGCCAGGAATGGCTACACCTTC. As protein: CASSNRARNGYTF.

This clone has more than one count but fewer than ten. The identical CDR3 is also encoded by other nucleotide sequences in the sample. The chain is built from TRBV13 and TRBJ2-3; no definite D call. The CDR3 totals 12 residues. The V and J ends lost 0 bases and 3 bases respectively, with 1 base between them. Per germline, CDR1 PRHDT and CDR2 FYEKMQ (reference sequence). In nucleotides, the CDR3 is TGTGCCAGCAGCTTAGGGACAGATACGCAGTATTTT. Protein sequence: CASSLGTDTQYF.